This TCR beta chain was recorded in a study of shared clonotypes between healthy human individuals. Findings of the study overall: The sharing of 4.5% to 5% of naive CD4 clonotypes was seen across a handful of donors.

The germline V gene encodes CDR1 LGHNA and CDR2 YNFKEQ. Trimming pared 4 bases from V and 2 bases from J, leaving 14 bases between. The CDR3 runs 16 residues. The data were produced by immunoSEQ multiplex PCR, yet TCRdb's version contains in-frame clones alone and is incomplete. The sample carries approximately 1,000,000 clones, around 82% recorded once. Concerning this clone itself: Its cognate antigen is unknown.

The chain uses TRBV4-2 and TRBJ2-2, with D unresolved. The sample was memory CD4+ T cells from PBMCs. The subset denotes: CD45RA-negative fraction. The sequence was collected from a young man in good health. Some clones in this sample may be carry-over from other donors' samples. The chain's CDR3 is CASSPSVAANTGELFF. CDR3 in DNA: TGTGCCAGCAGCCCAAGCGTCGCGGCTAACACCGGGGAGCTGTTTTTT.